This TCR beta chain originates from a study of blood T cell repertoires in COVID-19. About the study: Italy, Spain and the United States were the sources of the convalescent and acute COVID-19 samples.

Germline CDR1 reads SEHNR; CDR2 reads FQNEAQ (reference sequence). This CDR3 has 15 amino acids. V lost 1 base and J 1 base, leaving 10 bases between the germline ends. TCRdb's copy holds only in-frame clones and misses some; the assay was immunoSEQ multiplex PCR. The sample includes a few hundred thousand clones, 70% to 90% seen only once; the top ten take less than 6%. Residents of about two dozen US areas, aged about 18 to 95 years, made up the participants. The sequence came from a woman aged 25-40 years who had recovered from COVID-19. The chain links TRBV7-9 to TRBJ1-1; no clear D gene. Source material: PBMCs or T cells enriched from blood (not recorded which). In DNA form, the CDR3 reads TGTGCCAGCAGCTTAGGAGGTAAAGAGAACACTGAAGCTTTCTTT. It specifies CASSLGGKENTEAFF.